Listed below are T cell receptor beta chains from one sample, sequenced in a study of OX40 agonist ivuxolimab in advanced cancers. TCRdb keeps only in-frame clones here, not all; method: immunoSEQ multiplex PCR. Here the sample spans about 140,000 clones, 93% being singletons. The sample here was CD4+ or CD8+ T cells sorted from blood, taken in a trial of the OX40 agonist ivuxolimab. The receptors shown here come from an adult with an advanced solid tumor such as melanoma, head and neck, liver or kidney cancer. Each CDR3 is given with its conserved first and last residue. A D gene is named only where the DNA matches it firmly. Not all rows give a size; the values are once, few, many and, for expanded clones, a class.

>TRBV16|TRBJ1-2|.|TRBD1
CASSQRTGTGISYGYTF
TGTGCCAGCAGCCAAAGGACCGGGACAGGGATTAGCTATGGCTACACCTTC
>TRBV6-1|TRBJ2-3|.|.
CASRTVDTQYF
TGTGCCAGCCGAACGGTGGATACGCAGTATTTT
>TRBV4-1|TRBJ1-1|.|.
CASSRPEGDNTMNTEAFF
TGCGCCAGCAGCCGCCCCGAAGGGGACAACACTATGAACACTGAAGCTTTCTTT
>TRBV10-1|TRBJ2-3|.|.
CASSEVGSGLVGTQYF
TGCGCCAGCAGTGAAGTGGGGTCGGGGCTAGTAGGTACGCAGTATTTT
>TRBV10-3|TRBJ1-2|.|TRBD1
CAISDSDRGVGDYGYTF
TGTGCCATCAGTGACTCGGACAGGGGCGTCGGGGATTATGGCTACACCTTC
>TRBV13|TRBJ2-5|.|.
CASSPRDRQETQYF
TGTGCCAGCAGCCCGCGGGACAGACAAGAGACCCAGTACTTC
>TRBV7-2|TRBJ2-1|.|TRBD2
CASSSREGSYNEQFF
TGTGCCAGCAGCTCTCGGGAGGGCTCCTACAATGAGCAGTTCTTC
>TRBV7-2|TRBJ2-7|once|.
CASSLTLGLESTYEQYF
TGTGCCAGCAGCTTAACCCTCGGACTGGAATCCACCTACGAGCAGTACTTC
>TRBV2|TRBJ1-5|.|.
CASTERTTGNQPQHF
TGTGCCAGCACCGAGCGAACGACAGGCAATCAGCCCCAGCATTTT
>TRBV18|TRBJ1-5|.|.
CASSPVENQPQHF
TGTGCCAGCTCACCCGTAGAGAATCAGCCCCAGCATTTT
>TRBV5-1|TRBJ2-2|.|.
CASSLTGSWNTGELFF
TGCGCCAGCAGCTTGACCGGGTCTTGGAACACCGGGGAGCTGTTTTTT
>TRBV14|TRBJ1-1|.|.
CASTWGMNTEAFF
TGTGCCAGTACGTGGGGCATGAACACTGAAGCTTTCTTT
>TRBV4-2|TRBJ2-7|.|TRBD2
CASSQDRLAGTGEQYF
TGTGCCAGCAGCCAAGATAGGCTAGCGGGAACGGGGGAGCAGTACTTC
>TRBV12-5|TRBJ1-2|.|.
CASGLVGSGYTF
TGTGCTAGTGGTTTGGTAGGCTCGGGCTACACCTTC
>TRBV6-1|TRBJ1-5|.|.
CASSESLGQPQHF
TGTGCCAGCAGTGAAAGTCTGGGGCAGCCCCAGCATTTT
>TRBV6-6|TRBJ1-2|.|.
CASSYVVGVGGGYTF
TGTGCCAGCAGTTACGTCGTTGGCGTAGGGGGTGGCTACACCTTC
>TRBV9|TRBJ2-5|.|.
CASSVAAGYQETQYF
TGTGCCAGCAGCGTAGCCGCAGGGTACCAAGAGACCCAGTACTTC
>TRBV10-1|TRBJ2-1|.|.
CASSPDRVRGNEQFF
TGCGCCAGCAGCCCCGACAGGGTACGGGGGAATGAGCAGTTCTTC
>TRBV7-2|TRBJ1-1|.|.
CASSLGGGLDTEAFF
TGTGCCAGCAGCTTAGGTGGGGGGTTGGACACTGAAGCTTTCTTT
>TRBV7-2|TRBJ1-1|.|.
CASSLRGSGAFAEAFF
TGTGCCAGCAGCTTACGGGGTTCTGGGGCTTTCGCTGAAGCTTTCTTT
>TRBV4-2|TRBJ1-1|.|.
CASREGVQNEAFF
TGTGCCAGCCGCGAAGGGGTGCAAAATGAAGCTTTCTTT
>TRBV6-5|TRBJ2-7|.|TRBD2
CASSYAGGGYYEQYF
TGTGCCAGCAGTTACGCGGGAGGGGGATACTACGAGCAGTACTTC